The 10 T cell receptor beta chains reported below all come from one sample, sequenced in a study of response to subunit inactivated influenza vaccine. Via MiXCR, TCRdb re-called the RT-PCR reads, giving one row per CDR3 protein. There are 560,000 or so distinct CDR3 sequences in the sample; 6% to 9% occur only once, and 10% to 15% lies in the top ten. Specimen: PBMCs from blood, collected around 2 years after vaccination. Source of these receptors: a man between 50 and 69 years old who received an inactivated influenza vaccine.

The genes are TRBV12-3 or TRBV12-4 and TRBJ2-1; D may be TRBD1 (7 bases). The CDR3 sequence is 17 residues long. V lost 11 bases, J lost 9 bases, and 32 bases lay in between. The CDR3 sequence is CARCLGGGGIRVSEQFF. DNA of the CDR3: TGTGCCCGCTGTTTAGGAGGGGGCGGGATCAGGGTTAGTGAGCAGTTCTTC.

The rearrangement joins TRBV25-1 to TRBJ2-5, with D maybe TRBD2 (5 bases). Germline CDR1 and CDR2: MGHDK and SYGVNS. The CDR3 sequence is 14 residues long. V lost 1 base and J lost 5, with 11 bases in between. The DNA of the CDR3 is TGTGCCAGCAGTGAATTTCGGGGTGGGGAGACCCAGTACTTC. The encoded protein is CASSEFRGGETQYF.

This clonotype has only a few counts. The J gene is TRBJ2-3, the V gene TRBV5-7; 11 nucleotides line up with TRBD1. TRBV5-7 is treated as an ORF (open reading frame) with a function not yet certain. The trim removed 0 bases at V and 1 base at J, leaving 4 bases unmatched. CDR3 length equals 17 residues. The CDR3 DNA reads as TGTGCCAGCAGCTTGGAGCGGACAGGGGGCTGCACAGATACGCAGTATTTT. Protein product: CASSLERTGGCTDTQYF.

V is TRBV10-3 and J is TRBJ2-7, with 9 bases matching TRBD1. The CDR3 has 15 amino acids. Trimming removed 7 bases from V and 3 bases from J; junction bases left unmatched: 10. Germline V gives CDR1 ENHRY, CDR2 SYGVKD. The CDR3 nucleotides read TGTGCCATCACCCCGACAGGGGGTGGATACTACGAGCAGTACTTC. Translated: CAITPTGGGYYEQYF.

CDR3 nucleotide sequence: TGTGCCAGCAGTACATTCTCTAGGGGGAGCTCCTACGAGCAGTACTTC. Its protein is CASSTFSRGSSYEQYF. The V call is TRBV28, the J call TRBJ2-7; possible D gene TRBD1, 6 bases. The ends were cut back, 5 bases at V and 0 bases at J, with 17 bases in the middle. This CDR3 spans 16 amino acids. Germline CDR1 is MDHEN and CDR2 is SYDVKM.

There are a few counts of this clonotype. The CDR3 is CASSAPGLGTGELFF. The CDR3 region has the DNA TGTGCCAGCAGCGCTCCGGGGCTGGGGACCGGGGAGCTGTTTTTT. The chain employs TRBV7-3 and TRBJ2-2, with D possibly being TRBD1 or TRBD2 (5 bases each). V was trimmed by 5 bases and J by 5 bases, leaving 15 bases between them. The germline V gene has CDR1 SGHTA and CDR2 FQGTGA. The CDR3 has 15 amino acids.

This clonotype was counted many times. The chain links TRBV29-1 to TRBJ2-4; 10 positions match TRBD2. With 7 bases clipped from V and 10 bases from J, the junction kept 13 bases outside the gene matches. Germline CDR1 and CDR2: SQVTM and ANQGSEA. CDR3 length equals 14 residues. DNA of the CDR3: TGCAGCGCCCGAAGGACTAGCGGAGAATTGATTCAGTACTTC. Its translation: CSARRTSGELIQYF.

The J gene is TRBJ2-7, the V gene TRBV5-1; the D gene could be TRBD1 or TRBD2 (6 bases each). Trimming pared 0 bases from V and 4 bases from J, leaving 11 bases between. CDR1 and CDR2 from the germline V gene are SGHRS and YFSETQ. The CDR3 loop spans 14 amino acids. CDR3 sequence reads: CASSLEEGGYEQYF. CDR3 coding DNA: TGCGCCAGCAGCTTGGAGGAGGGGGGATACGAGCAGTACTTC.

This clonotype has only a few counts. CDR3 sequence: CASSTTGRPFF. CDR3 nucleotides: TGTGCCAGCAGCACCACAGGGAGACCGTTCTTC. V and J are TRBV7-9 and TRBJ2-1; TRBD1 is a possible D gene (6 bases). The CDR3 sequence is 11 residues long. Trimming removed 5 bases at V and 15 bases at J, with 14 bases between. CDR1 is SEHNR and CDR2 is FQNEAQ in the germline V gene (reference sequence).

J is TRBJ1-1 and V is TRBV29-1; perhaps TRBD1 as D (6 bases). Deletions cut 7 bases from V and 3 bases from J, with 18 bases between. The CDR3 consists of 14 residues. Germline V gene data show CDR1 as SQVTM and CDR2 as ANQGSEA. The CDR3 DNA sequence: TGCAGCGGGGCGACGTCAGGGGCCTACACTGAAGCTTTCTTT. Translating it yields CSGATSGAYTEAFF.